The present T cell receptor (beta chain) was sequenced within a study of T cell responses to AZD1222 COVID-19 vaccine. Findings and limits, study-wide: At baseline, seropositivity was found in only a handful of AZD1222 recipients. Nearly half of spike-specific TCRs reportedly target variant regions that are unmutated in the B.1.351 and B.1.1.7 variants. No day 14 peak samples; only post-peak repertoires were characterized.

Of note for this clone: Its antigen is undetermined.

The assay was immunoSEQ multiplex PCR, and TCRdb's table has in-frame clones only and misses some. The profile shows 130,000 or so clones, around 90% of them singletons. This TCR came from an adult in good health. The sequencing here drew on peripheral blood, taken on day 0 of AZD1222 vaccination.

CDR3 region: CASSLGGRVMNTEAFF. The CDR3 nucleotides read TGTGCCAGCAGCTTGGGGGGTCGGGTTATGAACACTGAAGCTTTCTTT. V is TRBV5-5 and J is TRBJ1-1; unclear D gene. This CDR3 spans 16 amino acids. The germline V gene has CDR1 SGHKS and CDR2 YYEKEE (reference sequence). V lost 0 bases, J lost 0 bases, and 12 bases lay in between.